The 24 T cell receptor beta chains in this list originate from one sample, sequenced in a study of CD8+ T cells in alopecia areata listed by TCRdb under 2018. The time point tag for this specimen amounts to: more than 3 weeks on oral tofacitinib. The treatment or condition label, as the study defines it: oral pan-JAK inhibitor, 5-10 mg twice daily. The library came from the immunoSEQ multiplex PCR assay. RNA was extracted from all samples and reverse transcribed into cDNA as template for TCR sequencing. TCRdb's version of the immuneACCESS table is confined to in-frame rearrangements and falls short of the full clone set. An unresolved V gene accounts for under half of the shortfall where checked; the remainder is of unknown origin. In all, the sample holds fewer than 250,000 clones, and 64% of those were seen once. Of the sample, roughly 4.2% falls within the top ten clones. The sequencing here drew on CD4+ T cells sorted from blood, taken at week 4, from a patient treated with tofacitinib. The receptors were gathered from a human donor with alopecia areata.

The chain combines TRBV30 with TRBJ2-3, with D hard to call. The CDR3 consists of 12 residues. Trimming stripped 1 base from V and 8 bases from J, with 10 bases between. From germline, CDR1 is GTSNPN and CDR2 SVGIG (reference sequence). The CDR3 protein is CAWSAPTTTQYF. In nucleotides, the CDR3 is TGTGCCTGGAGTGCGCCAACGACTACGCAGTATTTT.

The CDR3 DNA is TGTGCCAGCAGCTTAGCCGGCGGGGGCACGCAGTATTTT. Its translation is CASSLAGGGTQYF. This chain uses TRBV7-2 with TRBJ2-3, with D perhaps TRBD2 (7 bases). The V gene's germline CDR1 is SGHTA and CDR2 FQGNSA. V was clipped by 0 bases and J by 9 bases, with 10 bases between them. This CDR3 is built from 13 residues.

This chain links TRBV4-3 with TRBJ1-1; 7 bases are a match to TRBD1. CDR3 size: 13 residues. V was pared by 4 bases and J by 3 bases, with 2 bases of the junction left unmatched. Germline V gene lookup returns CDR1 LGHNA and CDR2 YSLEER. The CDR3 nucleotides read TGCGCCAGCAGCCTAGACAGGGACACTGAAGCTTTCTTT. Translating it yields CASSLDRDTEAFF.

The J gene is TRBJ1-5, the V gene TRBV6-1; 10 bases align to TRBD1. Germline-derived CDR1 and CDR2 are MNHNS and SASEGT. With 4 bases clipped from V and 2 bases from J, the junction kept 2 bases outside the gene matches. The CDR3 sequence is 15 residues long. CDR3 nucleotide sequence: TGTGCCAGCAGTGGACAGGGGGCCGGCAATCAGCCCCAGCATTTT. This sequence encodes CASSGQGAGNQPQHF.

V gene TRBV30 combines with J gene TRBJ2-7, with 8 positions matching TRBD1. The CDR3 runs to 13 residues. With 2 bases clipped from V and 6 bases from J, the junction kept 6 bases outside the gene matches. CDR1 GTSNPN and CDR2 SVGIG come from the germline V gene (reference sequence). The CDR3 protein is CAWSRQGAGEQYF. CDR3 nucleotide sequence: TGTGCCTGGAGTCGTCAGGGGGCGGGCGAGCAGTACTTC.

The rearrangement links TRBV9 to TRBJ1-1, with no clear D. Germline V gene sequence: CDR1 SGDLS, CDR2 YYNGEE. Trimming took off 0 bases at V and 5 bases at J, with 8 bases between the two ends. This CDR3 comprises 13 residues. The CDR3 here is CASSVGTETEAFF. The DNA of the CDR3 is TGTGCCAGCAGCGTAGGGACGGAGACTGAAGCTTTCTTT.

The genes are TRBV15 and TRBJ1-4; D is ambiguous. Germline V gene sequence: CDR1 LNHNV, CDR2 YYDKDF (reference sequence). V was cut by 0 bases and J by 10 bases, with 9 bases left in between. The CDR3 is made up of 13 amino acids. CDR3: CATSRDTAGKLFF. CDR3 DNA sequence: TGTGCCACCAGCAGAGATACAGCAGGAAAACTGTTTTTT.

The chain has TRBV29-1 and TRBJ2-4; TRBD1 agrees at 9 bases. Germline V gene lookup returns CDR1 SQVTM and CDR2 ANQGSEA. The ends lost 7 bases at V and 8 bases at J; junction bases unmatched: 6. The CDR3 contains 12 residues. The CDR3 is CSARQGVDIQYF. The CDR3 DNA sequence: TGCAGCGCCAGACAGGGGGTTGACATTCAGTACTTC.

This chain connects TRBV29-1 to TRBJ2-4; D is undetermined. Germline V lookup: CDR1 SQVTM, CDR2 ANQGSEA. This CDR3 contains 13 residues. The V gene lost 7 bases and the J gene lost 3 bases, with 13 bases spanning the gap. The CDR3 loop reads CSAQEVGKNIQYF. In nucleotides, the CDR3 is TGCAGCGCCCAAGAAGTCGGCAAAAACATTCAGTACTTC.

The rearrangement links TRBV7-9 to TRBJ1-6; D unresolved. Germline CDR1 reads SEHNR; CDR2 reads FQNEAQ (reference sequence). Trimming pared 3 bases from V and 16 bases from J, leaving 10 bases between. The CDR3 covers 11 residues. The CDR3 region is CASSLYGELHF. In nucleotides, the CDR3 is TGTGCCAGCAGCTTGTATGGGGAACTCCACTTT.

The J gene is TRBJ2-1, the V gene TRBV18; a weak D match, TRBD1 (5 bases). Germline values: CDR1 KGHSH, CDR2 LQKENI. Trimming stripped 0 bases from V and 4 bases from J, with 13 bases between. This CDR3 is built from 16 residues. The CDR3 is CASSPPRVTSYNEQFF. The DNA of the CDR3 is TGTGCCAGCTCACCACCCAGGGTTACGTCGTACAATGAGCAGTTCTTC.

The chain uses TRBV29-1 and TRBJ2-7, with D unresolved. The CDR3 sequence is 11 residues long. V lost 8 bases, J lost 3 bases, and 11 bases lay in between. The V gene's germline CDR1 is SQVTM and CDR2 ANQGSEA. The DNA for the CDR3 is TGCAGCTTCCGGGCCGGCTACGAGCAGTACTTC. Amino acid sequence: CSFRAGYEQYF.

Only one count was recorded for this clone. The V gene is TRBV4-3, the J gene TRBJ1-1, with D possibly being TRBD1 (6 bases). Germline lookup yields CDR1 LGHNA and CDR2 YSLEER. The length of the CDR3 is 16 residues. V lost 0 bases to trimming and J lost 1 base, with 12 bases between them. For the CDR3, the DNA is TGCGCCAGCAGCCAAGATCCAGGACAGTCGAACACTGAAGCTTTCTTT. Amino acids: CASSQDPGQSNTEAFF.

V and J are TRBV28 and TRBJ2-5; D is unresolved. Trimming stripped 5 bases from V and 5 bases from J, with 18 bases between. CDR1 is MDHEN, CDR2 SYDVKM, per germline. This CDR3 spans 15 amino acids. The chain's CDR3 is CASSLPPLGRETQYF. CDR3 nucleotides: TGTGCCAGCAGTCTACCCCCACTCGGTCGGGAGACCCAGTACTTC.

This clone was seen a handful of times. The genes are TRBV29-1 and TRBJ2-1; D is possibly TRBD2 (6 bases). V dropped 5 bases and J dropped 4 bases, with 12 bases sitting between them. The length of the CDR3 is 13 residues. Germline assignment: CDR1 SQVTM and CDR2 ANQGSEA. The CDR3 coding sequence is TGCAGCGTTAGGACTACGGCGTACAATGAGCAGTTCTTC. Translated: CSVRTTAYNEQFF.

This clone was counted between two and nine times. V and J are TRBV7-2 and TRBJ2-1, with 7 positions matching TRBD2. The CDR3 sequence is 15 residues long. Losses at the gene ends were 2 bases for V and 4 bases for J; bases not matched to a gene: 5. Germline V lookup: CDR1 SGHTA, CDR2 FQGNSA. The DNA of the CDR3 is TGTGCCAGCAGCTTAACTGGGGGGGAATACAATGAGCAGTTCTTC. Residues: CASSLTGGEYNEQFF.

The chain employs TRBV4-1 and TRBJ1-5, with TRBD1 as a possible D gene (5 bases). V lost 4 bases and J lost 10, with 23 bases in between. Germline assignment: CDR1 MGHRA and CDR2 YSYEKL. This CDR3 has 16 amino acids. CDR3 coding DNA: TGCGCCAGCAGCCGGTCCCTGACAGTCCCCCGAGATCCCCAGCATTTT. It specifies CASSRSLTVPRDPQHF.

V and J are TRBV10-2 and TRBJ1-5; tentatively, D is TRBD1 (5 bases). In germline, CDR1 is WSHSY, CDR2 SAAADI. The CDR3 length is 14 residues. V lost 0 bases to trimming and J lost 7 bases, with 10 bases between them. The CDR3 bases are TGCGCCAGCAGTGAGTCGGGCAGGGCCCAGCCCCAGCATTTT. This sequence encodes CASSESGRAQPQHF.

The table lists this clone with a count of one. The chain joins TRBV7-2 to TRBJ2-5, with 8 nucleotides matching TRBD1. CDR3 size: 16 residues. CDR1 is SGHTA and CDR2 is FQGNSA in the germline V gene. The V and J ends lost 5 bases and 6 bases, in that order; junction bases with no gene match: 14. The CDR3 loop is CASSEWTGTRSQTQYF. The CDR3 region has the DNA TGTGCCAGCAGCGAGTGGACAGGGACCCGGAGTCAGACCCAGTACTTC.

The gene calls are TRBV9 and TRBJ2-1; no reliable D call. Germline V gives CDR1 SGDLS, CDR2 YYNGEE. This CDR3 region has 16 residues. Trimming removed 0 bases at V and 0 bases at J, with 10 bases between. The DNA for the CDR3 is TGTGCCAGCAGCGTAGGGACCCTCGGCTCCTACAATGAGCAGTTCTTC. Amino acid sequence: CASSVGTLGSYNEQFF.

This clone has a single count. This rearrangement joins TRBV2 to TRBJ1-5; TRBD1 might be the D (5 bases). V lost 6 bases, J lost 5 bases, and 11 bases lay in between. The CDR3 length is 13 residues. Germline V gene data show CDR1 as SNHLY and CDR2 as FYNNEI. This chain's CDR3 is CASRGTLYQPQHF. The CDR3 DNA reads TGTGCCAGCAGGGGGACCCTTTATCAGCCCCAGCATTTT.

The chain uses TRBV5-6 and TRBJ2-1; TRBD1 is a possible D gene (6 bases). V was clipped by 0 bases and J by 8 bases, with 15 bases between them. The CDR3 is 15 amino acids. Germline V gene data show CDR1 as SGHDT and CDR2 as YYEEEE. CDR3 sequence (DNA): TGTGCCAGCAGCTTGGACAGGGCTGGGTTGGATGAGCAGTTCTTC. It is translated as CASSLDRAGLDEQFF.

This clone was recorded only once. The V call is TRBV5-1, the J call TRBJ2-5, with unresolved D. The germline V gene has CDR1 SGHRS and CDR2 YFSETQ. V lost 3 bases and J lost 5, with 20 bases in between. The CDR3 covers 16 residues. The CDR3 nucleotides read TGCGCCAGCAGCTCCTCCGGTAGCTTCGCCGGGGAGACCCAGTACTTC. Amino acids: CASSSSGSFAGETQYF.

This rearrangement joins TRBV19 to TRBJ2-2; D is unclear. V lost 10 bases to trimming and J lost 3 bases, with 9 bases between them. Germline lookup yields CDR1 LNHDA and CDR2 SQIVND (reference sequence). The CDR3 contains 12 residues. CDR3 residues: CAITGDTGELFF. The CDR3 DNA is TGTGCCATCACTGGGGACACCGGGGAGCTGTTTTTT.